These 5 T cell receptor beta chains originate from one sample sequenced in a study of blood T cells in healthy people across ages. Combining a sample-barcoded 5' primer with a J-beta primer mix, a second PCR ran for roughly 7 to 12 cycles. MiXCR was run by TCRdb on the 5' RACE reads, yielding one entry per CDR3 protein. The repertoire holds over 1,500,000 distinct CDR3 sequences, 35% to 50% seen once, with 23% in the top ten. Sequenced input: blood. These receptors came from a human donor in good health.

The V gene is TRBV2, the J gene TRBJ2-3, with no clear D. The V end was cut by 4 bases, the J end by 7 bases, with 15 bases between. This CDR3 comprises 14 residues. CDR1 and CDR2 (germline): SNHLY, FYNNEI. CDR3 region: CASSGAGPLNTQYF. The CDR3 DNA is TGTGCCAGCAGTGGGGCAGGCCCTTTGAATACGCAGTATTTT. Using reference TRBV2 and TRBJ2-3 for the parts outside the CDR3, the full variable domain is EPEVTQTPSHQVTQMGQEVILRCVPISNHLYFYWYRQILGQKVEFLVSFYNNEISEKSEIFDDQFSVERPDGSNFTLKIRSTKLEDSAMYFCASSGAGPLNTQYFGPGTRLTVL.

This clonotype was seen a handful of times. The chain combines TRBV4-2 with TRBJ2-7; no reliable D call. The germline V and J ends were trimmed by 4 bases and 7 bases, with 20 bases remaining between them. CDR1 LGHNA and CDR2 YNFKEQ come from the germline V gene. CDR3 length: 15 amino acids. As DNA, the CDR3 is TGTGCCAGCAGCCCCCCGGGCGGTCCTAACAATGAGCAGTACTTC. Encoded protein: CASSPPGGPNNEQYF.

This clonotype has only a few counts. The CDR3, as DNA: TGTGCCAGCAGCTTTAAATGGGGTTCCGAGCAGTACTTC. The encoded protein is CASSFKWGSEQYF. This chain links TRBV7-9 with TRBJ2-7; D gene ambiguous. Trimming shortened V by 3 bases and J by 6 bases, and 12 bases separated the two germline ends. The germline V gene has CDR1 SEHNR and CDR2 FQNEAQ (reference sequence). The CDR3 totals 13 residues.

The chain links TRBV20-1 to TRBJ1-2, with D perhaps TRBD1 (5 bases). The germline CDR1 and CDR2 sequences are DFQATT and SNEGSKA (reference sequence). The ends were cut back, 2 bases at V and 7 bases at J, with 20 bases in the middle. This CDR3 contains 15 residues. The DNA for the CDR3 is TGCAGTGCTAGACCTCCCGGGGCACCCGGCGGTGGCTACACCTTC. Its translation is CSARPPGAPGGGYTF.

This chain links TRBV5-1 with TRBJ2-1, with TRBD1 identical over 10 bases. The CDR3 extends over 13 amino acids. CDR1 and CDR2 from the germline V gene are SGHRS and YFSETQ. J was trimmed by 8 bases and V by 4 bases; bases with no gene match: 3. The CDR3 sequence is CASSVGTGDEQFF. CDR3 DNA sequence: TGCGCCAGCAGCGTAGGGACAGGGGATGAGCAGTTCTTC. The entire variable domain, with the rest obtained from reference TRBV5-1 and TRBJ2-1, is as follows: KAGVTQTPRYLIKTRGQQVTLSCSPISGHRSVSWYQQTPGQGLQFLFEYFSETQRNKGNFPGRFSGRQFSNSRSEMNVSTLELGDSALYLCASSVGTGDEQFFGPGTRLTVL.